Sequencing of this T cell receptor (beta chain) was carried out in a study of cytomegalovirus exposure and HLA in healthy donors. General study results and limits: CMV antigen specificity of a few CMV-associated chains was confirmed in vitro. Among TCR sequences, most were rare, though some public TCRs appeared in many donors.

The CDR3 contains 16 residues. The V gene's germline CDR1 is MNHNY and CDR2 SVGAGI (reference sequence). Germline trimming cut 0 bases from V and 6 bases from J; bases unmatched to any gene: 9. Some clones are missing from TCRdb's copy, which holds only in-frame ones; the method was immunoSEQ multiplex PCR. The sample lists roughly 170,000 clones, approximately 84% occurring once. With respect to this clone: The antigen remains undetermined.

Sequenced sample: PBMCs. This rearrangement joins TRBV6-6 to TRBJ2-7; 9 nucleotides match TRBD2. The source of this sequence is a woman under 30 in good health and CMV-seropositive. The CDR3 sequence: CASSYSVGGGGIEQYF. The DNA of the CDR3 is TGTGCCAGCAGTTACTCGGTGGGCGGGGGGGGCATCGAGCAGTACTTC.